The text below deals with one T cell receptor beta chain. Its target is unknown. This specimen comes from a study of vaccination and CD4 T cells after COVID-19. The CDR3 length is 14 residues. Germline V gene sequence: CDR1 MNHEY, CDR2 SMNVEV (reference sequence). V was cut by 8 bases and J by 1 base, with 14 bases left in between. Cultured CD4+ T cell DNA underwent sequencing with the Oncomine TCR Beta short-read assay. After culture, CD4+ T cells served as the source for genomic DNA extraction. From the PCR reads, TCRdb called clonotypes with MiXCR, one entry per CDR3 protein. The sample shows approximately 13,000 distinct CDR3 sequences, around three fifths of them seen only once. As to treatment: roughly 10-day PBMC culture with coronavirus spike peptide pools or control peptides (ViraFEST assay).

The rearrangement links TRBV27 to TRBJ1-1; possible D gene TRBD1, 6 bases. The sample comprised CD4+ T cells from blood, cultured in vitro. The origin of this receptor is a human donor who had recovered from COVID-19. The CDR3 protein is CASRIQGRNTEAFF. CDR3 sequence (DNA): TGTGCCAGCCGGATACAGGGTAGGAACACTGAAGCTTTCTTT.